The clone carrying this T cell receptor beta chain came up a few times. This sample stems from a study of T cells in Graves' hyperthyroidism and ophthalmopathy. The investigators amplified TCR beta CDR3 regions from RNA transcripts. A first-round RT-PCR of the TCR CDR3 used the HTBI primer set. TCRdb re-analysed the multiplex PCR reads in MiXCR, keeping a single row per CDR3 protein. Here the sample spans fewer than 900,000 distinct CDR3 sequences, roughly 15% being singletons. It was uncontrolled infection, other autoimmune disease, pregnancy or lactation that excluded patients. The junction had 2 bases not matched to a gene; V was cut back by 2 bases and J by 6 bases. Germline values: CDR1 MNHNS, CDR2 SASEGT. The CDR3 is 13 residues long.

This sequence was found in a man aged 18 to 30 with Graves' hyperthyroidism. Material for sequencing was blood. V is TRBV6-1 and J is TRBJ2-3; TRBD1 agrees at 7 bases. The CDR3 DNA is TGTGCCAGCAGTGAACTGACAGGGGATACGCAGTATTTT. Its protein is CASSELTGDTQYF.